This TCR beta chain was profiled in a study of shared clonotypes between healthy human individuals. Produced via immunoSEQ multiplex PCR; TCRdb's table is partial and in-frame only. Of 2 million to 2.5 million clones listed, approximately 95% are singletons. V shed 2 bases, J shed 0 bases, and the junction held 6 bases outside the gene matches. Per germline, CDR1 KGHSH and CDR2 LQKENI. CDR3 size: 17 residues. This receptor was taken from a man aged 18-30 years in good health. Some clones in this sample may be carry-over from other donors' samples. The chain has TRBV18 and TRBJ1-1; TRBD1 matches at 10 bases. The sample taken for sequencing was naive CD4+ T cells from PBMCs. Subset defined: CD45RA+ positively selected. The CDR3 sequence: CASSPWDRGPMNTEAFF. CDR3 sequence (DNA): TGTGCCAGCTCACCATGGGACAGGGGCCCTATGAACACTGAAGCTTTCTTT.